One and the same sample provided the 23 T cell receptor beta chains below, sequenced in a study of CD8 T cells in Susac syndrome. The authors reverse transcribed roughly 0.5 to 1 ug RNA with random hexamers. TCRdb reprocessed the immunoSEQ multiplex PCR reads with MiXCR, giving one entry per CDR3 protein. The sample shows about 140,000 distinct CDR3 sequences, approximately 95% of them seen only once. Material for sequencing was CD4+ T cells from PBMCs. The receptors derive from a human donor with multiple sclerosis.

The CDR3, as DNA: TGTGCCAGCAGGGCGGCGGGGGCGGGCTATAATTCACCCCTCCACTTT. It encodes CASRAAGAGYNSPLHF. The chain combines TRBV28 with TRBJ1-6; D might be TRBD1 (6 bases). Germline CDR1 MDHEN, CDR2 SYDVKM. V lost 6 bases and J 3 bases, leaving 15 bases between the germline ends. This CDR3 is 16 amino acids long.

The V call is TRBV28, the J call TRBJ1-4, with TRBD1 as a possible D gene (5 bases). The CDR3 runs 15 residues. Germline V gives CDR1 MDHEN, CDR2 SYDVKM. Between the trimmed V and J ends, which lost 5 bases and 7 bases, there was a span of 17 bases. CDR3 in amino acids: CASSPWDRRSEKLFF. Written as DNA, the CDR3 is TGTGCCAGCAGTCCGTGGGACCGTCGATCTGAAAAACTGTTTTTT.

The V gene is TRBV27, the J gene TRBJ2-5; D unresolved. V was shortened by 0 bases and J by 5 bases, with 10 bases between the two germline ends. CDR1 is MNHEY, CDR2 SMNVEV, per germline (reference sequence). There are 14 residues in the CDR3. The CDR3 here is CASSLSHRLETQYF. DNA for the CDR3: TGTGCCAGCAGTTTATCACACCGTTTGGAGACCCAGTACTTC.

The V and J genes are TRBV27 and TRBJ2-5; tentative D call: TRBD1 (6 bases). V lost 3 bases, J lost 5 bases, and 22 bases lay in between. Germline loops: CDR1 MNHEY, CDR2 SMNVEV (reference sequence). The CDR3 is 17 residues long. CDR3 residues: CASSFLSGTPQGETQYF. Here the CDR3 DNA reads TGTGCCAGCAGTTTTCTTTCCGGGACACCCCAGGGGGAGACCCAGTACTTC.

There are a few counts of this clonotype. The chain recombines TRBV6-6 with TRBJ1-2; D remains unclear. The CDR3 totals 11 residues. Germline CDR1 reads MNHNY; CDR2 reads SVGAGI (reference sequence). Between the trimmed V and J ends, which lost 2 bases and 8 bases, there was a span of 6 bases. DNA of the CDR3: TGTGCCAGCAGTTACGGTGGCGGCTACACCTTC. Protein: CASSYGGGYTF.

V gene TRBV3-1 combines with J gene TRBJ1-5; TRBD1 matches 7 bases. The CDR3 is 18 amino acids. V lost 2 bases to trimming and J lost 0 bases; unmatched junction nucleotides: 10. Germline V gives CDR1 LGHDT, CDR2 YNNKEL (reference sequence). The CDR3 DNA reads TGTGCCAGCAGCCAAAGGGGCGGACAGGCCTTTAGCAATCAGCCCCAGCATTTT. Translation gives CASSQRGGQAFSNQPQHF.

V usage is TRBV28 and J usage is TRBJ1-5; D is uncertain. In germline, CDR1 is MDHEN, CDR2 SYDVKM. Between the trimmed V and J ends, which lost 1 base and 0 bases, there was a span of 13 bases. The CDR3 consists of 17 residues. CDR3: CASSLFSRLYSNQPQHF. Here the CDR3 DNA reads TGTGCCAGCAGTTTATTCTCCCGACTTTATAGCAATCAGCCCCAGCATTTT. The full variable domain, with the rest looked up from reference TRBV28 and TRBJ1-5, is DVKVTQSSRYLVKRTGEKVFLECVQDMDHENMFWYRQDPGLGLRLIYFSYDVKMKEKGDIPEGYSVSREKKERFSLILESASTNQTSMYLCASSLFSRLYSNQPQHFGDGTRLSIL.

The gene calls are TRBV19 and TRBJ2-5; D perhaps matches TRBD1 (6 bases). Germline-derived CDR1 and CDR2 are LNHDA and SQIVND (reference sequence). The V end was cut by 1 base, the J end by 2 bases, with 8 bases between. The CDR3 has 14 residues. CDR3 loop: CASSIGGQQETQYF. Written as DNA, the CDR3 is TGTGCCAGTAGTATAGGAGGACAGCAAGAGACCCAGTACTTC. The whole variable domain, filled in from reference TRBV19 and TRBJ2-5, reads DGGITQSPKYLFRKEGQNVTLSCEQNLNHDAMYWYRQDPGQGLRLIYYSQIVNDFQKGDIAEGYSVSREKKESFPLTVTSAQKNPTAFYLCASSIGGQQETQYFGPGTRLLVL.

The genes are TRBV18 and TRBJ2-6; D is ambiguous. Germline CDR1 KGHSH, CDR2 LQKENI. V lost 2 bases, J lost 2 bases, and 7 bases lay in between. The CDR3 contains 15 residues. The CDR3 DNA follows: TGTGCCAGCTCACCAAATCGGGCTGGGGCCAACGTCCTGACTTTC. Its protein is CASSPNRAGANVLTF.

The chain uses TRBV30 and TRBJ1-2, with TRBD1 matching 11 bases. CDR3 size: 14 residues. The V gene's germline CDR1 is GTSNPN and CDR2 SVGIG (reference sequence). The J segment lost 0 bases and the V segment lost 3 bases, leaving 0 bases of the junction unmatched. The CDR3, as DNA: TGTGCCTGGAGGGGACAGGGGGCTAACTATGGCTACACCTTC. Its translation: CAWRGQGANYGYTF.

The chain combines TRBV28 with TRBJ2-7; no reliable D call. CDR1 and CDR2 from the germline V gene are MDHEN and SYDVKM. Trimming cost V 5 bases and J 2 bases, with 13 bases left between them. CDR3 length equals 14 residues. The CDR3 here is CASSPQTFPYEQYF. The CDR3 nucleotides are TGTGCCAGCAGTCCCCAGACCTTCCCCTACGAGCAGTACTTC.

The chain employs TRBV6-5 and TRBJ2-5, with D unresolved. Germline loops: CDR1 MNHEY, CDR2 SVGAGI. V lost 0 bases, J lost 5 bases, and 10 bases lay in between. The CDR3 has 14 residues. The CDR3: CASSYSMMGETQYF. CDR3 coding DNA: TGTGCCAGCAGTTACTCGATGATGGGGGAGACCCAGTACTTC.

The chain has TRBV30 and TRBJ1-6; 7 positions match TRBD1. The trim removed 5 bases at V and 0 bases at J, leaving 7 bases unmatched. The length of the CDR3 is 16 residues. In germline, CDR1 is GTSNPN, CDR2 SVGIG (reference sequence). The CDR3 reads CAWHRGKGSYNSPLHF. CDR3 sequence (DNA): TGTGCCTGGCACAGGGGAAAGGGCTCCTATAATTCACCCCTCCACTTT. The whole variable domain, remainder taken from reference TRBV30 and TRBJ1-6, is SQTIHQWPATLVQPVGSPLSLECTVEGTSNPNLYWYRQAAGRGLQLLFYSVGIGQISSEVPQNLSASRPQDRQFILSSKKLLLSDSGFYLCAWHRGKGSYNSPLHFGNGTRLTVT.

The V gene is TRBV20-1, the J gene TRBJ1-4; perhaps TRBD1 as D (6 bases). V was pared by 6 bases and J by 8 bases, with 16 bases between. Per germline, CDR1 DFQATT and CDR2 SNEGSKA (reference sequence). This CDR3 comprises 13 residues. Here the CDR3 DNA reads TGCAGTGCCGACGGACAGATGGGAGAAAAACTGTTTTTT. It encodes CSADGQMGEKLFF.

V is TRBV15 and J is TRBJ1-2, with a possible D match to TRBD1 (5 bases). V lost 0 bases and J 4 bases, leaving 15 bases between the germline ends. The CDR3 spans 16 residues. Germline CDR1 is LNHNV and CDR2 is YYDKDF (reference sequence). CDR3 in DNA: TGTGCCACCAGCAGAGATAGAGGGGCGCAGGGCTATGGCTACACCTTC. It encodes CATSRDRGAQGYGYTF. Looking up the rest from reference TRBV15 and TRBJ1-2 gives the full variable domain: DAMVIQNPRYQVTQFGKPVTLSCSQTLNHNVMYWYQQKSSQAPKLLFHYYDKDFNNEADTPDNFQSRRPNTSFCFLDIRSPGLGDTAMYLCATSRDRGAQGYGYTFGSGTRLTVV.

CDR3 nucleotide sequence: TGTGCCAGCAGCTCAGGACCCGGGACCCCAACGGAAGCTTTCTTT. Amino acid sequence: CASSSGPGTPTEAFF. V is TRBV7-3 and J is TRBJ1-1; D is perhaps TRBD1 (5 bases). CDR1 and CDR2 (germline): SGHTA, FQGTGA. Trimming shortened V by 4 bases and J by 8 bases, and 20 bases separated the two germline ends. The CDR3 sequence is 15 residues long.

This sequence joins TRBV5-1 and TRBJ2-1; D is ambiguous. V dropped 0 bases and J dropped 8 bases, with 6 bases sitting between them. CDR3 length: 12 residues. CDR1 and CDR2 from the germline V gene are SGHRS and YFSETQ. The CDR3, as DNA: TGCGCCAGCAGCTTGGTAGACTATGAGCAGTTCTTC. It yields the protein CASSLVDYEQFF.

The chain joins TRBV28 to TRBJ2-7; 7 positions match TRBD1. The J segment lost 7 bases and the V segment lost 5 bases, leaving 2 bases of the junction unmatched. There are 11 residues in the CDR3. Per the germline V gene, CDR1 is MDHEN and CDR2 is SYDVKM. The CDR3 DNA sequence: TGTGCCAGCAGTAGACAGGGTGAGCAGTACTTC. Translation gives CASSRQGEQYF.

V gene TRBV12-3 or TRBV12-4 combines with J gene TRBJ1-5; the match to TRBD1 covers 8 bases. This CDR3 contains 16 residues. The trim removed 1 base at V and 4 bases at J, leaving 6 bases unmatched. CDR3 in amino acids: CASSLGPRTGNQPQHF. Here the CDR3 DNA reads TGTGCCAGCAGTTTAGGTCCGCGGACAGGGAATCAGCCCCAGCATTTT.

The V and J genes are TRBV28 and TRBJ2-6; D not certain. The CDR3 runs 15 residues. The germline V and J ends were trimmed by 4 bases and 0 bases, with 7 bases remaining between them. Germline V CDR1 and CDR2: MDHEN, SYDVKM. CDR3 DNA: TGTGCCAGCAGTTACAGCCGCTCTGGGGCCAACGTCCTGACTTTC. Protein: CASSYSRSGANVLTF.

CDR3 bases: TGCAGCGTTCTGGGCAACAGGGAAGCCTACAATGAGCAGTTCTTC. Residues: CSVLGNREAYNEQFF. This chain uses TRBV29-1 with TRBJ2-1; D perhaps matches TRBD1 (6 bases). The CDR3 has 15 residues. V lost 5 bases and J 2 bases, leaving 16 bases between the germline ends. Germline V gene data show CDR1 as SQVTM and CDR2 as ANQGSEA.

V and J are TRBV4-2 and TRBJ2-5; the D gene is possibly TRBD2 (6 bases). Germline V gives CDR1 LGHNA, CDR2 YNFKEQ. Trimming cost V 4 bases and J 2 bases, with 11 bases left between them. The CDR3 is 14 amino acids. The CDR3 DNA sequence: TGTGCCAGCAGCCTAGCGGCTAGTCAAGAGACCCAGTACTTC. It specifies CASSLAASQETQYF.

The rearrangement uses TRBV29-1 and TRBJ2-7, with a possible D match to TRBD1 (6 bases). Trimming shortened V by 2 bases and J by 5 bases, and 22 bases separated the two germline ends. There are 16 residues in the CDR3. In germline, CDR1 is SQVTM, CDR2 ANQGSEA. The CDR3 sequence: CSVELRRAGVVDEQYF. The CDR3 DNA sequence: TGCAGCGTTGAACTCCGAAGGGCAGGGGTGGTGGACGAGCAGTACTTC.